The clone carrying this T cell receptor (beta chain) turned up a few times. Its antigen is still unknown. The data are from a study of T cell repertoires in cytomegalovirus infection. Findings and limits, study-wide: CMV carriers with the relevant HLA were identified by cumulative public TCR beta family frequency. In two of eight donors, the top clonotype was HLA-C-restricted CMV-specific.

TCRdb re-called the reads with MiXCR, one entry per CDR3 protein. This sample has roughly 800,000 distinct CDR3 sequences, with just under 30% found just once. The CDR3 contains 13 residues. V dropped 9 bases and J dropped 5 bases, with 17 bases sitting between them. The germline V gene has CDR1 MNHEY and CDR2 SVGAGI. Sequences were derived from cultured CD8+ T cells from PBMCs, sampled from culture after CMV antigen stimulation. The chain couples TRBV6-5 to TRBJ2-7; D call uncertain. This receptor was obtained from a human donor in good health (CMV status not recorded). Some clones in this sample may be carry-over from other donors' samples. The CDR3 DNA follows: TGTGCCAGTAGAGTGGGCCCAACTGACGAGCAGTACTTC. Protein product: CASRVGPTDEQYF.